Measured by frequency, the clone carrying this T cell receptor (beta chain) is medium-sized (0.01 to 0.1%). Antigen unknown. One tube held mixed TRB-A and TRB-B primer pools for touch-down PCR. One entry per CDR3 protein, without DNA, is what TCRdb gives after re-calling the multiplex PCR reads. In all, the sample yields some 4,700 distinct CDR3 sequences. Each sample's input was 250 ng genomic DNA, about 38,000 genome equivalents. The data derive from a study of T cell clusters in autoimmune cytopenias. Whole-study context: Per sample, median TRB depth was roughly 50,000 reads, yielding a median roughly 2,000 distinct clonotypes.

General study points: No experiment has yet validated the function of the T cell clusters defined in silico. TRB repertoire shifts in secondary cytopenia and chronic lymphocytic leukemia mostly reflected lymphoma, not autoimmunity. Healthy donors had approximately 3.1-fold more exclusive TRB clusters than active autoimmune hepatitis patients.

The CDR3 loop spans 13 amino acids. The germline gives CDR1 SGHTA, CDR2 FQGNSA. The V and J genes are TRBV7-2 and TRBJ1-2; TCRdb designates TRBD1, a call that cannot be tested without DNA. The material sequenced was peripheral blood. The source of this sequence is a human donor with an autoimmune cytopenia or autoimmune hepatitis (not recorded which). CDR3 residues: CASSSSGTGGYTF.